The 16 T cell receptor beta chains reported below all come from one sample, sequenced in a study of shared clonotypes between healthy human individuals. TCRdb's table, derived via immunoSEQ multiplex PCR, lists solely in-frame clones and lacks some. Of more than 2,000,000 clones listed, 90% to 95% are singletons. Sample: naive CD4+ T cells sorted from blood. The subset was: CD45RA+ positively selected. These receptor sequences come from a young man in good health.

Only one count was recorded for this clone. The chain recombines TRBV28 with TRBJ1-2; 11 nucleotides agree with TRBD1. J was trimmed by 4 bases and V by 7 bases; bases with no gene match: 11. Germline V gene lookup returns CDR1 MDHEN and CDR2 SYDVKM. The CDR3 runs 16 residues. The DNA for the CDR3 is TGTGCCAGCACGTCACCCGGGACAGGGGGTACCTATGGCTACACCTTC. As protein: CASTSPGTGGTYGYTF.

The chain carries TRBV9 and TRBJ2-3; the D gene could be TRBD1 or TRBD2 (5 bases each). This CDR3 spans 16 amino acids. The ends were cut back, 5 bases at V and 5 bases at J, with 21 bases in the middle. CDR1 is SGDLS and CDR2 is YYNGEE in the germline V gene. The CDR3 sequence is CASRAGARGLEDTQYF. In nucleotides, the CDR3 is TGTGCCAGCAGGGCCGGGGCCAGAGGATTGGAAGATACGCAGTATTTT.

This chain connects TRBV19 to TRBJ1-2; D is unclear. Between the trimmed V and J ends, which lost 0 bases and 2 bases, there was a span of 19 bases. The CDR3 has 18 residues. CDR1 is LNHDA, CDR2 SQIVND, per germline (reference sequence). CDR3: CASSIDVSAAVINYGYTF. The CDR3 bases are TGTGCCAGTAGTATAGATGTGAGTGCGGCAGTGATCAACTATGGCTACACCTTC. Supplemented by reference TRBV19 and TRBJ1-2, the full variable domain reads DGGITQSPKYLFRKEGQNVTLSCEQNLNHDAMYWYRQDPGQGLRLIYYSQIVNDFQKGDIAEGYSVSREKKESFPLTVTSAQKNPTAFYLCASSIDVSAAVINYGYTFGSGTRLTVV.

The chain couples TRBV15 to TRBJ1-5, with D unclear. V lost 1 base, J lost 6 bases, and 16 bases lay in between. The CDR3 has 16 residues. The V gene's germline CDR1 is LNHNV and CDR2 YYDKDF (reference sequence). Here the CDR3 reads CATSRGEGREGQPQHF. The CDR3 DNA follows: TGTGCCACCAGCAGAGGGGAGGGAAGGGAGGGTCAGCCCCAGCATTTT.

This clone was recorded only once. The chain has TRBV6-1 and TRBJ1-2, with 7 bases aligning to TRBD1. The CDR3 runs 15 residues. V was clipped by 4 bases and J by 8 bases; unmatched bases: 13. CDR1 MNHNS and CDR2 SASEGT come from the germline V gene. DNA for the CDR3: TGTGCCAGCAGTGGAGCCCCCGGGACAGAAGGAGGCTACACCTTC. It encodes CASSGAPGTEGGYTF.

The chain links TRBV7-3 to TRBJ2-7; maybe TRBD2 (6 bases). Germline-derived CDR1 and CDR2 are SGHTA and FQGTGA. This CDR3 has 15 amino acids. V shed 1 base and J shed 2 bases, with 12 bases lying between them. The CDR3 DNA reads TGTGCCAGCAGCTTAATGACGGGAGCGGCCTACGAGCAGTACTTC. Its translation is CASSLMTGAAYEQYF.

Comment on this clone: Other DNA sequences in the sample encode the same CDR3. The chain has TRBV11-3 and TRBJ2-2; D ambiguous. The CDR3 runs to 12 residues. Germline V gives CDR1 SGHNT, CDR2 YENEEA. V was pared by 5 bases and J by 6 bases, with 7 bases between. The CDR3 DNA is TGTGCCAGCAGCCTTAGCCCCGGGGAGCTGTTTTTT. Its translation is CASSLSPGELFF.

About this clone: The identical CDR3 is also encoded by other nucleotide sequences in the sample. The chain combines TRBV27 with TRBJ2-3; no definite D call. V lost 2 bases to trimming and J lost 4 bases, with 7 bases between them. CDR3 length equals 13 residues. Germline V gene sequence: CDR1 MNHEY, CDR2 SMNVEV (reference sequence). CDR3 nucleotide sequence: TGTGCCAGCAGTTTAAGAGGTGCAGATACGCAGTATTTT. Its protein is CASSLRGADTQYF.

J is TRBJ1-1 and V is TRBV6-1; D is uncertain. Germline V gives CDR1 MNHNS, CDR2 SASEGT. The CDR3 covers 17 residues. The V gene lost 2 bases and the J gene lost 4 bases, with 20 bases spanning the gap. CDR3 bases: TGTGCCAGCAGTGAATGGACCGTGGGCCCCGGGGTCACTGAAGCTTTCTTT. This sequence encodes CASSEWTVGPGVTEAFF.

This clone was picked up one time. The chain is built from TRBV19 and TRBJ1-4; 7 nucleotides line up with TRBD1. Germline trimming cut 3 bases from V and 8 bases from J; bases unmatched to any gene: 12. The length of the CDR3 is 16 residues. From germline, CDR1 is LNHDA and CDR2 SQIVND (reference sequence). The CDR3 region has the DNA TGTGCCAGTAGTATGACAGGGCACAAATCGAGAGAAAAACTGTTTTTT. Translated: CASSMTGHKSREKLFF.

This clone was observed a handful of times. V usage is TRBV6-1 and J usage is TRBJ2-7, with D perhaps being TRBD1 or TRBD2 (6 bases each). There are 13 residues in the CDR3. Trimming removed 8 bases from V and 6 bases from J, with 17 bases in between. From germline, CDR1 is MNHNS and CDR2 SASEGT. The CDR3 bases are TGTGCCAGCGAGGAGGGGGGACTCGGCGAGCAGTACTTC. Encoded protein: CASEEGGLGEQYF.

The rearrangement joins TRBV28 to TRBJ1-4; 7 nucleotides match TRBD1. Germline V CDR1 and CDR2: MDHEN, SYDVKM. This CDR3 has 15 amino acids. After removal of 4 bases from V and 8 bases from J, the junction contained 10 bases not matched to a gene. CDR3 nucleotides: TGTGCCAGCAGTTGGGGACAGTCCCGAAGGGAAAAACTGTTTTTT. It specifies CASSWGQSRREKLFF.

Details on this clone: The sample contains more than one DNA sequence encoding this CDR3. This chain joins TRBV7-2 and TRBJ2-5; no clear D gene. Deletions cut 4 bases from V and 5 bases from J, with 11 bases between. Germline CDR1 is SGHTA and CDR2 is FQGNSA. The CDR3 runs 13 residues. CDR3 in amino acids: CASSSPLVETQYF. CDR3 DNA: TGTGCCAGCAGCTCCCCGCTTGTGGAGACCCAGTACTTC.

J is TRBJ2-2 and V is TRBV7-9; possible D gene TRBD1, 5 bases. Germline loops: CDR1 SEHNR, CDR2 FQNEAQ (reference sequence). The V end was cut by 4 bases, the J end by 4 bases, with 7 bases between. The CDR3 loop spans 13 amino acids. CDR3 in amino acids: CASSSTVTGELFF. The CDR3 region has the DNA TGTGCCAGCAGCTCGACAGTCACCGGGGAGCTGTTTTTT.

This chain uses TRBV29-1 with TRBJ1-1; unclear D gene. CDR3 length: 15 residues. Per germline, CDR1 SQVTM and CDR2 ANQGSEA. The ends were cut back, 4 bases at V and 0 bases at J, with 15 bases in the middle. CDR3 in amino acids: CSVVPRKTLNTEAFF. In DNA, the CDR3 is TGCAGCGTTGTTCCCAGAAAGACCTTGAACACTGAAGCTTTCTTT. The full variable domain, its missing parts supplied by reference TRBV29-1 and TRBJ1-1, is SAVISQKPSRDICQRGTSLTIQCQVDSQVTMMFWYRQQPGQSLTLIATANQGSEATYESGFVIDKFPISRPNLTFSTLTVSNMSPEDSSIYLCSVVPRKTLNTEAFFGQGTRLTVV.

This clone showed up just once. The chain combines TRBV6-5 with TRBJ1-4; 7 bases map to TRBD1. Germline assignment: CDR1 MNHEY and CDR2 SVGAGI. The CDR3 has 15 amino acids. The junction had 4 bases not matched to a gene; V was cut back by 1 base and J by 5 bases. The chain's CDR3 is CASSYLGRGNEKLFF. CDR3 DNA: TGTGCCAGCAGTTACTTGGGCAGGGGGAATGAAAAACTGTTTTTT.